This T cell receptor (beta chain) was documented in a study of blood T cell repertoires in COVID-19. Study as a whole: The United States, Italy and Spain were the sources of the acute and convalescent COVID-19 samples.

The CDR3 contains 14 residues. Trimming took off 2 bases at V and 3 bases at J, with 10 bases between the two ends. Germline CDR1 is MGHDK and CDR2 is SYGVNS. Cohort 3 recovered donors had two negative PCRs, clearance, or symptom resolution. The protocol was immunoSEQ multiplex PCR, while the TCRdb copy is restricted to in-frame clones and leaves out a portion. The sample lists roughly 330,000 clones, 80% to 90% occurring once. The chain is built from TRBV25-1 and TRBJ1-2; D remains ambiguous. This TCR came from a woman in her 30s who had recovered from COVID-19. Sequences were obtained from PBMCs or T cells enriched from blood (not recorded which). CDR3 amino acids: CASSEAGRDYGYTF. Here the CDR3 DNA reads TGTGCCAGCAGTGAAGCCGGGAGGGACTATGGCTACACCTTC.